This note documents a single TCR beta chain sequence. No antigen is known for it. These data come from a study of cytomegalovirus exposure and HLA in healthy donors. Overall study results and limits: For TCR beta chains, V- and J-gene trimming was later linked to a missense DCLRE1C variant. Across all donors, roughly uniform sequencing depth was an assumption of the presence/absence analyses. In vitro data verified a few CMV-associated chains as specific for CMV antigens.

The PCR contained 60 Vbeta and 13 Jbeta primers. Produced via immunoSEQ multiplex PCR; TCRdb's table is partial and in-frame only. The table includes roughly 100,000 clones, around 79% detected once. Trimming removed 4 bases from V and 1 base from J; junction bases left unmatched: 9. The CDR3 covers 18 residues. Germline CDR1 reads LGHNA; CDR2 reads YNFKEQ. This receptor was taken from a man between 60 and 75 years old in good health and CMV-seronegative. V usage is TRBV4-2 and J usage is TRBJ2-2; TRBD2 matches at 10 bases. Input material: PBMCs. CDR3 loop: CASSRTTGTSENTGELFF. DNA for the CDR3: TGTGCCAGCAGCCGCACTACCGGGACTAGCGAGAACACCGGGGAGCTGTTTTTT.